The entry that follows covers one T cell receptor (beta chain) sequence. Antigen unknown. The source of the sample is a study of TIL therapy for anti-PD-1-resistant metastatic lung cancer. Overall study: Patients then received nivolumab; progressors got lymphodepletion, TIL and IL-2.

Time point defined: pre-treatment sample, taken before nivolumab and TIL therapy. Patients were adults with stage 4 NSCLC. Sequencing used immunoSEQ v3. Generated by immunoSEQ multiplex PCR, the TCRdb table keeps only in-frame clones and is missing some. The table records approximately 15,000 clones, roughly 86% of them present only once. Study observations and caveats: Patients were highly selected, enriched for treatment-naive, never-smoker and oncogene-addicted cases. TIL clonotype persistence in blood showed no apparent association with response.

The receptor was derived from a person aged 25-79 years with non-small cell lung cancer. The sequencing here drew on blood, taken at baseline.

The CDR3: CASSLGPGKYEQYF. CDR3 nucleotide sequence: TGTGCCAGCAGCTTAGGGCCAGGGAAGTACGAGCAGTACTTC. The chain is built from TRBV7-2 and TRBJ2-7, with D perhaps matching TRBD1 (5 bases). The germline CDR1 and CDR2 sequences are SGHTA and FQGNSA. This CDR3 has 14 residues. The V end was cut by 1 base, the J end by 4 bases, with 11 bases between.